This record covers a single T cell receptor (beta chain). Its specificity is unknown. With V trimmed by 5 bases and J by 7 bases, 10 bases remained unmatched. Germline loops: CDR1 MNHEY, CDR2 SVGAGI. CDR3 size: 15 residues. These data belong to a study of T-cell reconstitution after alpha-beta-depleted transplantation in children. Study-wide points: By one year post-transplant, T-cell counts and diversity largely arose from T cells that were newly produced. After transplant, at about two months, alpha-beta T cells were reportedly derived from several hundred expanded graft clones.

A library of TCRbeta sequences, prepared with unique molecular identifiers, was generated. MiXCR, applied by TCRdb to the PCR reads, yields one record per CDR3 protein. Of 300,000 to 350,000 distinct CDR3 sequences listed, approximately 23% are singletons. Sequencing was performed on PBMCs, mostly from graft donor cells, taken 180 days after TCRalphabeta/CD19-depleted stem cell transplant. This receptor was identified in a male patient under 18 who had a stem cell transplant for acute lymphoblastic leukemia, so the T cells may come from the graft donor. The V gene is TRBV6-5, the J gene TRBJ1-5; 8 bases are a match to TRBD1. As DNA, the CDR3 is TGTGCCAGCAGTCACCCCGGACAGGGAGGGCAGCCCCAGCATTTT. Protein product: CASSHPGQGGQPQHF.